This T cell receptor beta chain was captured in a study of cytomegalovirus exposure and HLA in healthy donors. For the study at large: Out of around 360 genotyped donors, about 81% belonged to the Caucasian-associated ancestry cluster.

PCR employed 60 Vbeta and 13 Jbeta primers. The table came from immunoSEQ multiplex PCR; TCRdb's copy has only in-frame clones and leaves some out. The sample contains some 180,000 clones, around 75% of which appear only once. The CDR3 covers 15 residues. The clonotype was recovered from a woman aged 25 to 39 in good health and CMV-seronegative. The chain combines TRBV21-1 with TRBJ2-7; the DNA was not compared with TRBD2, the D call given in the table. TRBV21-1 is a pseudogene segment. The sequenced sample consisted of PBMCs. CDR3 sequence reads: CASSNIGGSSYEQYF. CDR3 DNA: TGTGCCAGCAGCAATATCGGCGGGAGCTCCTACGAGCAGTACTTC.